This T cell receptor (beta chain) was recorded in a study of T cell repertoires in cytomegalovirus infection. For the study at large: Indications of both CMV infection and matching HLA type were provided by public TCR beta signatures.

From the reads, TCRdb called clonotypes with MiXCR, one entry per CDR3 protein. The sample holds fewer than 85,000 distinct CDR3 sequences, approximately 46% seen once. With 4 bases removed from V and 4 bases from J, the gap between germline ends came to 17 bases. Germline lookup yields CDR1 LNHNV and CDR2 YYDKDF (reference sequence). This CDR3 has 16 residues. This clonotype was counted once. The antigen is undetermined. The V gene is TRBV15, the J gene TRBJ2-1; maybe TRBD2 (5 bases). This receptor was obtained from a human donor in good health (CMV status not recorded). Some clones in this sample may be carry-over from other donors' samples. Sequencing was performed on CD8+ T cells from cultured PBMCs, taken from culture after CMV antigen stimulation. The CDR3 protein is CATSIPAEDPYNEQFF. Written as DNA, the CDR3 is TGTGCCACCAGCATTCCCGCGGAGGACCCGTACAATGAGCAGTTCTTC.